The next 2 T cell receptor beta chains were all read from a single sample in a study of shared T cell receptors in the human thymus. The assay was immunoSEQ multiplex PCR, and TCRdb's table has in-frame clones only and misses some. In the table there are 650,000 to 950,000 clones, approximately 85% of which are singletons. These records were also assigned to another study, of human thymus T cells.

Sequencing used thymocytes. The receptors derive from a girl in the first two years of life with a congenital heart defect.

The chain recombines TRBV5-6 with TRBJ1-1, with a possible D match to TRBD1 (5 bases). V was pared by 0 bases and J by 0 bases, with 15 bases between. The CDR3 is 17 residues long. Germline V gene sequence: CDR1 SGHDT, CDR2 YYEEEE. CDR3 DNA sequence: TGTGCCAGCAGCTTGGTAGCGGGACGGCAGGTGAACACTGAAGCTTTCTTT. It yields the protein CASSLVAGRQVNTEAFF.

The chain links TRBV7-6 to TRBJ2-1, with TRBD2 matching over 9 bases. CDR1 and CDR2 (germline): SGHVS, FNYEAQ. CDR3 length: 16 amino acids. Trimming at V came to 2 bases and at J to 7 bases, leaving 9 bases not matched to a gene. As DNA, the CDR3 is TGTGCCAGCAGCTTACGTCCTAGCGGGGATATTAATGAGCAGTTCTTC. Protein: CASSLRPSGDINEQFF. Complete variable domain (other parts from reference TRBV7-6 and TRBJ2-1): GAGVSQSPRYKVTKRGQDVALRCDPISGHVSLYWYRQALGQGPEFLTYFNYEAQQDKSGLPNDRFSAERPEGSISTLTIQRTEQRDSAMYRCASSLRPSGDINEQFFGPGTRLTVL.